The clone carrying this TCR beta chain has just a few counts. Trimming stripped 2 bases from V and 14 bases from J, with 13 bases between. The V gene's germline CDR1 is SQVTM and CDR2 ANQGSEA. The CDR3 contains 12 residues. No fewer than 6 micrograms of total RNA were isolated from every sample. Primed by a sample-barcoded 5' primer and a J-beta primer mix, a second PCR proceeded for about 6 to 12 cycles. From the 5' RACE reads, TCRdb called clonotypes with MiXCR, one entry per CDR3 protein. This sample has some 760,000 distinct CDR3 sequences; 25% occur once, and the top ten carry roughly 9%. This record comes from a study of blood T cells in healthy people across ages. Separately, the same data were catalogued under a study of T cells of mothers and their children.

The TCR was taken from a boy younger than 18 in good health. The sequenced material came from blood. The chain combines TRBV29-1 with TRBJ1-6; a possible D gene is TRBD1 (6 bases). The CDR3 reads CSVETLGGTLHF. The CDR3 region has the DNA TGCAGCGTTGAAACCCTTGGGGGCACCCTCCACTTT.